Each of the 12 T cell receptor beta chains below was sequenced from the same sample in a study of Graves' ophthalmopathy and Graves' hyperthyroidism. The authors amplified TCR beta CDR3 regions, and they did so from RNA transcripts for repertoire sequencing. RT-PCR was first run with HTBI primers, then multiplex PCR in a second round. Via MiXCR, TCRdb re-called the multiplex PCR reads, giving one row per CDR3 protein. The sample has 300,000 or so distinct CDR3 sequences, roughly 16% seen once. Sequencing was done on a sample of peripheral blood. Source of these receptors: an adult man with Graves' ophthalmopathy.

This clonotype was counted a few times. The V gene is TRBV5-5, the J gene TRBJ2-7; 10 bases are shared with TRBD1. The CDR3 has 16 residues. Germline assignment: CDR1 SGHKS and CDR2 YYEKEE (reference sequence). With 4 bases clipped from V and 2 bases from J, the junction kept 9 bases outside the gene matches. This CDR3 is CASSPGAGTGAYEQYF. The DNA for the CDR3 is TGTGCCAGCAGCCCGGGGGCCGGGACAGGGGCCTACGAGCAGTACTTC.

The rearrangement joins TRBV7-2 to TRBJ1-2; D is possibly TRBD1 (5 bases). This CDR3 spans 15 amino acids. With 5 bases removed from V and 1 base from J, the gap between germline ends came to 14 bases. Germline V gene data show CDR1 as SGHTA and CDR2 as FQGNSA. The CDR3 reads CASSPDLRVNYGYTF. DNA of the CDR3: TGTGCCAGCAGCCCCGACCTCAGGGTTAACTATGGCTACACCTTC.

This clonotype was counted many times. The chain uses TRBV12-3 or TRBV12-4 and TRBJ1-1; TRBD1 matches at 9 bases. This CDR3 has 14 residues. With V trimmed by 4 bases and J by 3 bases, 3 bases remained unmatched. The CDR3 spells CASSSGTGHTEAFF. The CDR3 DNA reads as TGTGCCAGCAGTTCCGGGACAGGGCACACTGAAGCTTTCTTT.

This clonotype was found many times. The chain recombines TRBV27 with TRBJ1-1; D unresolved. This CDR3 spans 16 amino acids. Looked up from germline, CDR1 is MNHEY and CDR2 is SMNVEV (reference sequence). V was shortened by 0 bases and J by 1 base, with 12 bases between the two germline ends. CDR3 residues: CASSLSNRPGNTEAFF. The CDR3 nucleotides are TGTGCCAGCAGTTTATCGAACCGACCAGGGAACACTGAAGCTTTCTTT.

This clonotype was detected ten times or more. The junction departs from the called germline gene at one end, perhaps through a read error. The chain uses TRBV3-1 and TRBJ1-5, with D tentatively TRBD1 (6 bases). Germline CDR1 and CDR2: LGHDT and YNNKEL (reference sequence). CDR3 length: 18 amino acids. The CDR3 DNA is TGTGCCGGCAGCCCAGGGGTAGGGGCAACCTATAGCAATCAGCCCCAGCATTTT. This encodes CAGSPGVGATYSNQPQHF.

This clonotype was detected many times. The V and J genes are TRBV2 and TRBJ1-1; tentatively, D is TRBD1 (6 bases). The CDR3 length is 13 residues. Germline lookup yields CDR1 SNHLY and CDR2 FYNNEI. Between the trimmed V and J ends, which lost 8 bases and 11 bases, there was a span of 21 bases. Written as DNA, the CDR3 is TGTGCCAGCCATAACGCCGTAAGGGGGGGGGCTTTCTTT. Translating gives CASHNAVRGGAFF.

This clonotype came up a few times. V usage is TRBV30 and J usage is TRBJ2-1, with D perhaps matching TRBD2 (6 bases). Between the trimmed V and J ends, which lost 3 bases and 10 bases, there was a span of 16 bases. The CDR3 is 13 residues long. The germline CDR1 and CDR2 sequences are GTSNPN and SVGIG (reference sequence). The CDR3: CAWSGAGIFEQFF. For the CDR3, the DNA is TGTGCCTGGAGCGGTGCGGGGATATTCGAGCAGTTCTTC.

This clonotype was seen ten or more times. The CDR3 nucleotides are TGTGCCAGTAGTATACGGACAGGCGATTACTATGGCTACACCTTC. It translates to CASSIRTGDYYGYTF. V usage is TRBV19 and J usage is TRBJ1-2; the match to TRBD1 covers 7 bases. This CDR3 has 15 amino acids. Germline V gene sequence: CDR1 LNHDA, CDR2 SQIVND (reference sequence). J lost 3 bases, V lost 2 bases, and 6 bases had no gene match.

This clonotype was found many times. This rearrangement joins TRBV7-9 to TRBJ1-2; the D is unclear. The CDR3 length is 15 residues. Germline V gene data show CDR1 as SEHNR and CDR2 as FQNEAQ (reference sequence). V shed 5 bases and J shed 4 bases, with 17 bases lying between them. The CDR3 DNA follows: TGTGCCAGCAGCCCTATAGGTGGGGAACGCTATGGCTACACCTTC. Translating it yields CASSPIGGERYGYTF.

This clonotype was detected ten times or more. The chain carries TRBV29-1 and TRBJ1-1; D unclear. This CDR3 is built from 11 residues. Deletions cut 8 bases from V and 0 bases from J, with 7 bases between. From germline, CDR1 is SQVTM and CDR2 ANQGSEA. The chain's CDR3 is CSCQVNTEAFF. The CDR3 DNA sequence: TGCAGCTGTCAGGTGAACACTGAAGCTTTCTTT.

The chain employs TRBV28 and TRBJ2-6, with D perhaps TRBD1 (6 bases). The CDR3 totals 16 residues. V lost 6 bases and J 0 bases, leaving 12 bases between the germline ends. CDR1 is MDHEN, CDR2 SYDVKM, per germline. This CDR3 reads CASSQQGFSGANVLTF. CDR3 nucleotides: TGTGCCAGCAGCCAACAGGGTTTCTCTGGGGCCAACGTCCTGACTTTC.

This clonotype was seen many times. This chain joins TRBV5-1 and TRBJ2-5; D remains unclear. CDR3 length: 15 amino acids. The V and J ends lost 2 bases and 2 bases respectively, with 13 bases between them. Per the germline V gene, CDR1 is SGHRS and CDR2 is YFSETQ. The DNA for the CDR3 is TGCGCCAGCAGCTTACAAGAAACGCGTCAAGAGACCCAGTACTTC. Its translation is CASSLQETRQETQYF.